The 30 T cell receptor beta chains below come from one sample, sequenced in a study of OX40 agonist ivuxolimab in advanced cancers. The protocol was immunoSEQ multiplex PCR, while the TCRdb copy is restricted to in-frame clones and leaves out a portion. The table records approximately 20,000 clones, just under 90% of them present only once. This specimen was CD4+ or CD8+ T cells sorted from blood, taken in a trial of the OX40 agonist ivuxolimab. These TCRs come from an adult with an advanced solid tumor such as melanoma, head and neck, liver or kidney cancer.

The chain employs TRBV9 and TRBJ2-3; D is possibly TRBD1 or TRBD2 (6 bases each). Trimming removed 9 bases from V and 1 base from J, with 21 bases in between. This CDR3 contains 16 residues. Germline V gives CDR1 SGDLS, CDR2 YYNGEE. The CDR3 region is CATGRGPEAGTDTQYF. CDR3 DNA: TGTGCCACCGGCCGGGGGCCCGAGGCCGGCACAGATACGCAGTATTTT.

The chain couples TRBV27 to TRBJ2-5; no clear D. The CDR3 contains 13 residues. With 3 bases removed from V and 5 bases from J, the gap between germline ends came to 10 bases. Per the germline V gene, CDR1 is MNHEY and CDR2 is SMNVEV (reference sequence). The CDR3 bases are TGTGCCAGCAGTTTCCAGGCGCGGGAGACCCAGTACTTC. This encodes CASSFQARETQYF.

The CDR3 bases are TGCGCCAGCAGCCAAGATATAGAATACTATGGCTACACCTTC. This encodes CASSQDIEYYGYTF. The chain uses TRBV4-1 and TRBJ1-2; D unresolved. The CDR3 consists of 14 residues. V lost 0 bases to trimming and J lost 3 bases, with 8 bases between them. CDR1 is MGHRA, CDR2 YSYEKL, per germline.

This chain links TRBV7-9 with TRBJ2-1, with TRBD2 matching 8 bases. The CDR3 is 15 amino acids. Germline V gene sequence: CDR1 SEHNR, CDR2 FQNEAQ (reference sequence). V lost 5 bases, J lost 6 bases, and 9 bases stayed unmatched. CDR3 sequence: CASSEGTSQSNEQFF. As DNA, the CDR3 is TGTGCCAGCAGCGAGGGGACTAGTCAGTCCAATGAGCAGTTCTTC.

CDR3 sequence (DNA): TGTGCCAGCAGCCCGGGGCGAGCTGAAGCTTTCTTT. Protein sequence: CASSPGRAEAFF. The chain employs TRBV5-6 and TRBJ1-1, with a tentative D call TRBD1 (5 bases). CDR3 length equals 12 residues. The V gene lost 4 bases and the J gene lost 6 bases, with 10 bases spanning the gap. CDR1 and CDR2 from the germline V gene are SGHDT and YYEEEE. The full variable domain, rest sourced from reference TRBV5-6 and TRBJ1-1, is DAGVTQSPTHLIKTRGQQVTLRCSPKSGHDTVSWYQQALGQGPQFIFQYYEEEERQRGNFPDRFSGHQFPNYSSELNVNALLLGDSALYLCASSPGRAEAFFGQGTRLTVV.

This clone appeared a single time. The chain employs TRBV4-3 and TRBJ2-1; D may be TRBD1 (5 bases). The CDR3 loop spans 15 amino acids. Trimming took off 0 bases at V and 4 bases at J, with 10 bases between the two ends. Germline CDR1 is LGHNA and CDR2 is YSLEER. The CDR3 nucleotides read TGCGCCAGCAGCCAAGATAAGACAGTATACAATGAGCAGTTCTTC. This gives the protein CASSQDKTVYNEQFF.

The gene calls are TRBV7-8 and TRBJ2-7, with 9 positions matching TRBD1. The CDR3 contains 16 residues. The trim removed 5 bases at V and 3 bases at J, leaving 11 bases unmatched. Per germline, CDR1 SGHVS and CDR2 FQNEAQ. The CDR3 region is CASSEPTRDRVYEQYF. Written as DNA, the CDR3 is TGTGCCAGCAGCGAACCCACCCGGGACAGGGTCTACGAGCAGTACTTC.

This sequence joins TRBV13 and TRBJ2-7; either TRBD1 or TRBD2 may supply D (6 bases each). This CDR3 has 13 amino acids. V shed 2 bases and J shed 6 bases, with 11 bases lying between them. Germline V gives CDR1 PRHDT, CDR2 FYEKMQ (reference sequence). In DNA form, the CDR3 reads TGTGCCAGCAGCTTATTCGGAGGGGGCGAGCAGTACTTC. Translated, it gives CASSLFGGGEQYF.

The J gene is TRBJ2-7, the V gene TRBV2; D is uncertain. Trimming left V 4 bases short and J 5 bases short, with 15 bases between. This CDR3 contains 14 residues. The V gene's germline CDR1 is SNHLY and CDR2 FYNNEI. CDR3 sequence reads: CASSGPDRPHEQYF. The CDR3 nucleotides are TGTGCCAGCAGTGGCCCTGACCGTCCCCACGAGCAGTACTTC.

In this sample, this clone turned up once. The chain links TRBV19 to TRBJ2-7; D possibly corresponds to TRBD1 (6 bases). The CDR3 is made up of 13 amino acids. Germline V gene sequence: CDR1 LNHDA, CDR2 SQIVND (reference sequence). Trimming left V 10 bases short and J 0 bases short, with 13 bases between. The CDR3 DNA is TGTGCCACCCGACAGGCAAGCTCCTACGAGCAGTACTTC. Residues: CATRQASSYEQYF.

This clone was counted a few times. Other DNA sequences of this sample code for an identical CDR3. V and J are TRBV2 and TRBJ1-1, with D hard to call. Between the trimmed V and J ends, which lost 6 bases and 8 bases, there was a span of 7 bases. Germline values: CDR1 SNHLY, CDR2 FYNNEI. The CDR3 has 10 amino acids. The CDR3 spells CASSSGEAFF. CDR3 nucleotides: TGTGCCAGCAGCTCCGGGGAAGCTTTCTTT.

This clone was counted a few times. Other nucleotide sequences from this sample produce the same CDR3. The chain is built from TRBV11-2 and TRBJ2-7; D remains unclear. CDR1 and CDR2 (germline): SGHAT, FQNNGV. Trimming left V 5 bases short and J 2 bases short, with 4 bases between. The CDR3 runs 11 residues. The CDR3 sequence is CASSLTYEQYF. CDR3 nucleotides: TGTGCCAGCAGCCTCACCTACGAGCAGTACTTC.

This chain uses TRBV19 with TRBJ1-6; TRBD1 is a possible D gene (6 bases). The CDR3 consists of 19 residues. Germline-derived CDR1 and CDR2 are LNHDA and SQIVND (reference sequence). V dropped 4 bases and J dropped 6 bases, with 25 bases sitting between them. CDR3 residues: CASSTREGYREKSNSPLHF. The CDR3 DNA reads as TGTGCCAGTAGTACCCGGGAGGGTTACAGGGAAAAGAGTAATTCACCCCTCCACTTT.

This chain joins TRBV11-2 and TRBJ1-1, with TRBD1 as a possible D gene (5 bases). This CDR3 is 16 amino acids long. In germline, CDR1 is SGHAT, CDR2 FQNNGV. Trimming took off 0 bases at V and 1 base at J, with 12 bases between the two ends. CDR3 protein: CASSLDLGRGNTEAFF. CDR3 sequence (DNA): TGTGCCAGCAGCTTAGATCTAGGGAGGGGGAACACTGAAGCTTTCTTT.

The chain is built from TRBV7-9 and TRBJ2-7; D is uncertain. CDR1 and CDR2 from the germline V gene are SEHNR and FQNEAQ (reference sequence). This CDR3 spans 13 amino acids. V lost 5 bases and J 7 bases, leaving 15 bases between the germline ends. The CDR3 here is CASSGAGYWEQYF. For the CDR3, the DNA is TGTGCCAGCAGCGGAGCAGGTTACTGGGAGCAGTACTTC.

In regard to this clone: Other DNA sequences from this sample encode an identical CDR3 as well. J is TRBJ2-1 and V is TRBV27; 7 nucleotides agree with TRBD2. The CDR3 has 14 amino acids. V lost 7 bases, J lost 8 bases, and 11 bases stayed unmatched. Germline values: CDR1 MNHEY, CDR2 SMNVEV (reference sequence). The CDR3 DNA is TGTGCCAGCATTCGTGGGGGGGATTTCGATGAGCAGTTCTTC. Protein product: CASIRGGDFDEQFF.

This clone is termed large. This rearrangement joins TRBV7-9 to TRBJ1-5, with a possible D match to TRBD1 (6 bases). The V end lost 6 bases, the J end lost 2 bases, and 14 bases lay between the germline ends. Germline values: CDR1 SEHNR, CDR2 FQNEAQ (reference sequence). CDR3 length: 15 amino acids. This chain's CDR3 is CASSFTGPGNQPQHF. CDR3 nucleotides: TGTGCCAGCAGTTTTACAGGGCCCGGCAATCAGCCCCAGCATTTT.

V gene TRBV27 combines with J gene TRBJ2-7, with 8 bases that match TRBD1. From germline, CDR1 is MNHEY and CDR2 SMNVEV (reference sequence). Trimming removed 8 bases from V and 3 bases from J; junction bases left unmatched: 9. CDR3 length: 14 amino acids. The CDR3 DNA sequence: TGTGCCAGCGCTCCGGGACAGGCGGACTACGAGCAGTACTTC. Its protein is CASAPGQADYEQYF.

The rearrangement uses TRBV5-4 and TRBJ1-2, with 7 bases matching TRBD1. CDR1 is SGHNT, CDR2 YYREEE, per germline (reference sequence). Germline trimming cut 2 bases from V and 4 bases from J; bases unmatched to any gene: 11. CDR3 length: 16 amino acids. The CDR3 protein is CASSFDRTGQVYGYTF. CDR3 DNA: TGTGCCAGCAGCTTTGACCGGACAGGACAGGTCTATGGCTACACCTTC.

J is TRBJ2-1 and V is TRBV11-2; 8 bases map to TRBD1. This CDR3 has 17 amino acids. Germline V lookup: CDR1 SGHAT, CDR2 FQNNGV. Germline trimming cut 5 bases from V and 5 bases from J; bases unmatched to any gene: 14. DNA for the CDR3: TGTGCCAGCAGCCCCTTTTTCGAGACAGGGGTACACAATGAGCAGTTCTTC. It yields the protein CASSPFFETGVHNEQFF.

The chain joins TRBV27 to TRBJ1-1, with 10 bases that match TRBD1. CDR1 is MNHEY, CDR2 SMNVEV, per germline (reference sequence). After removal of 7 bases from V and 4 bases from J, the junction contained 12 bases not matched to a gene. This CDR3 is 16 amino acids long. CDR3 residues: CASNLIPGQGSTEAFF. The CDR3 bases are TGTGCCAGCAACCTCATCCCGGGACAGGGGAGCACTGAAGCTTTCTTT.

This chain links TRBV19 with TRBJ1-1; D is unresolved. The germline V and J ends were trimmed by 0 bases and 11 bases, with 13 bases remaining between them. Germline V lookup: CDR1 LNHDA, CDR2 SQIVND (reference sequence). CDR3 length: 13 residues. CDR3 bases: TGTGCCAGTAGTATAGATTTATGGGTAGGGGCTTTCTTT. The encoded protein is CASSIDLWVGAFF.

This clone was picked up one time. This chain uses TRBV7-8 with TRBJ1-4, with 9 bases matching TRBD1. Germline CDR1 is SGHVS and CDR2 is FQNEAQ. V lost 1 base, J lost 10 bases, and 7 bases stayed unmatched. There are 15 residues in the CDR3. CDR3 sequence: CASSLGRTGDAKLFF. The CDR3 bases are TGTGCCAGCAGCTTAGGGCGGACAGGGGACGCAAAACTGTTTTTT.

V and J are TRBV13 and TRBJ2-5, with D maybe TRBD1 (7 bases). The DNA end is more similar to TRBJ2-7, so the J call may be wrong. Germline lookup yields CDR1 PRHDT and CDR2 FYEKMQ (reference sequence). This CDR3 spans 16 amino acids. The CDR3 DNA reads TGTGCCAGCAGCCACCTTCCAGGGGGAGGATCCTACGAGCAGTACTTC. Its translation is CASSHLPGGGSYEQYF.

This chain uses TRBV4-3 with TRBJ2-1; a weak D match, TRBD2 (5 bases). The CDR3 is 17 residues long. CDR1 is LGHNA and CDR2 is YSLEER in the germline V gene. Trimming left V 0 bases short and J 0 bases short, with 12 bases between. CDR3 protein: CASSQDRIGSSYNEQFF. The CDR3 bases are TGCGCCAGCAGCCAAGATCGAATTGGGAGCTCCTACAATGAGCAGTTCTTC.

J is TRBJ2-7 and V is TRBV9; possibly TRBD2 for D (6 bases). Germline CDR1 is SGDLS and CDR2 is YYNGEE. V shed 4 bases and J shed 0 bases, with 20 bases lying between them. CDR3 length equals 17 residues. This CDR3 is CASSPGTFPGGSYEQYF. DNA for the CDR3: TGTGCCAGCAGCCCCGGGACCTTCCCCGGGGGCTCCTACGAGCAGTACTTC.

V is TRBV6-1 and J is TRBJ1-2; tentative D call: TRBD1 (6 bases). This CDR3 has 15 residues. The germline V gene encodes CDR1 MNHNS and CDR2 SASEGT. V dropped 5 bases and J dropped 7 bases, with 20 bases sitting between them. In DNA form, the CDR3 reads TGTGCCAGCAGTAGCCCAGGGGACCCCTTTATTGGCTACACCTTC. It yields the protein CASSSPGDPFIGYTF.

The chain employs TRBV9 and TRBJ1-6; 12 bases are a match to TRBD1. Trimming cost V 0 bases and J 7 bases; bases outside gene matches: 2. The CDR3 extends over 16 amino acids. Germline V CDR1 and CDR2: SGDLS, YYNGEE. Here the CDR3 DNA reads TGTGCCAGCAGCGTAGCGGGACAGGGGGCGAATTCACCCCTCCACTTT. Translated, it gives CASSVAGQGANSPLHF. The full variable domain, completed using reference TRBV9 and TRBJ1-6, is DSGVTQTPKHLITATGQRVTLRCSPRSGDLSVYWYQQSLDQGLQFLIQYYNGEERAKGNILERFSAQQFPDLHSELNLSSLELGDSALYFCASSVAGQGANSPLHFGNGTRLTVT.

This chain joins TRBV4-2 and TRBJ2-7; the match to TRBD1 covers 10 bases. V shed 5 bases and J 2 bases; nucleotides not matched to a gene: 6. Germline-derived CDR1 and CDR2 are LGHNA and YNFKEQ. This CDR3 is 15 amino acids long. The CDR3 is CASSSFGTGAYEQYF. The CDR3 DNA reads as TGTGCCAGCAGCAGCTTCGGGACAGGGGCCTACGAGCAGTACTTC.

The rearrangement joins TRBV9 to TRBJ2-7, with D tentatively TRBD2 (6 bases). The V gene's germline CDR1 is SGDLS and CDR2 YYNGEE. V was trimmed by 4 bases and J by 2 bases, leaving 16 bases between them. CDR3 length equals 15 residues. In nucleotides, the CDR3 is TGTGCCAGCAGCCCTGGGACGGGGGTCCCCTACGAGCAGTACTTC. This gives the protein CASSPGTGVPYEQYF.